This T cell receptor beta chain came from a study of cytomegalovirus exposure and HLA in healthy donors. The PCR had 60 Vbeta and 13 Jbeta primers. The repertoire was sequenced with immunoSEQ multiplex PCR; TCRdb's copy has only in-frame clones and lacks some. The data show about 150,000 clones, with about four fifths seen just once and 2.8% held by the top ten. The V end lost 2 bases, the J end lost 0 bases, and 7 bases lay between the germline ends. The length of the CDR3 is 13 residues. Germline V gene sequence: CDR1 GTSNPN, CDR2 SVGIG (reference sequence). The sample taken for sequencing was PBMCs. This TCR derives from a man aged 18 to 30 in good health and CMV-seronegative. This chain connects TRBV30 to TRBJ1-2; TRBD1 might be the D (5 bases). The CDR3 region has the DNA TGTGCCTGGAGTCGACAGTCTAACTATGGCTACACCTTC. It yields the protein CAWSRQSNYGYTF.